The 23 T cell receptor beta chains given below trace back to one sample, sequenced in a study of shared clonotypes between healthy human individuals. Measured with immunoSEQ multiplex PCR; TCRdb has only the in-frame clones, and not every one. This table has hundreds of thousands of clones, around 73% appearing once. Sequenced input: memory CD4+ T cells sorted from blood. The sample's subset: CD45RA-negative fraction. The receptors derive from a woman aged 25 to 45 in good health.

This clone was counted a single time. This chain links TRBV30 with TRBJ2-7; D ambiguous. Deletions cut 3 bases from V and 3 bases from J, with 12 bases between. This CDR3 contains 13 residues. Germline CDR1 is GTSNPN and CDR2 is SVGIG (reference sequence). The CDR3 spells CAWSRSINYEQYF. The CDR3 DNA is TGTGCCTGGAGCCGATCGATTAACTACGAGCAGTACTTC.

On this clone: The identical CDR3 is also encoded by other nucleotide sequences in the sample. This chain uses TRBV4-1 with TRBJ1-5; D may be TRBD1 (6 bases). The CDR3 has 16 amino acids. V lost 0 bases and J lost 1, with 10 bases in between. CDR1 and CDR2 (germline): MGHRA, YSYEKL. Here the CDR3 DNA reads TGCGCCAGCAGCCAAGAAGGGGGTAACAGCAATCAGCCCCAGCATTTT. As protein: CASSQEGGNSNQPQHF.

The J gene is TRBJ2-1, the V gene TRBV6-4, with 7 bases identical to TRBD2. Trimming cost V 7 bases and J 4 bases; bases outside gene matches: 13. Germline-derived CDR1 and CDR2 are MRHNA and SNTAGT. The CDR3 runs 16 residues. As DNA, the CDR3 is TGTGCCAGCACCCCCCCCAGGACTAGTCCTTACAATGAGCAGTTCTTC. Protein: CASTPPRTSPYNEQFF.

The chain carries TRBV29-1 and TRBJ1-2; a possible D gene is TRBD1 (6 bases). Trimming shortened V by 7 bases and J by 6 bases, and 12 bases separated the two germline ends. CDR1 and CDR2 (germline): SQVTM, ANQGSEA. There are 11 residues in the CDR3. The CDR3 region is CSAYRADGYTF. The DNA for the CDR3 is TGCAGCGCTTACAGGGCTGATGGCTACACCTTC.

The chain is built from TRBV12-5 and TRBJ2-1, with TRBD2 as a possible D gene (6 bases). Germline CDR1 and CDR2: LGHNT and FRNRAP. V lost 5 bases and J lost 6, with 14 bases in between. CDR3 length equals 14 residues. The CDR3 sequence: CASGRGLNFNEQFF. The DNA of the CDR3 is TGTGCTAGTGGTCGAGGACTAAACTTCAATGAGCAGTTCTTC.

The chain carries TRBV7-8 and TRBJ2-1; 7 nucleotides agree with TRBD2. CDR3 length: 13 residues. V was pared by 5 bases and J by 9 bases, with 7 bases of the junction left unmatched. Germline V gene lookup returns CDR1 SGHVS and CDR2 FQNEAQ. The CDR3 nucleotides read TGTGCCAGCAGCGGCGCGGGAGAAGGTGAGCAGTTCTTC. Translated: CASSGAGEGEQFF.

The table lists this clone with a few counts. The rearrangement links TRBV7-6 to TRBJ1-5; tentatively, D is TRBD1 (5 bases). This CDR3 comprises 15 residues. V was clipped by 3 bases and J by 0 bases, with 9 bases between them. Germline V CDR1 and CDR2: SGHVS, FNYEAQ. The chain's CDR3 is CASSFQGDSNQPQHF. CDR3 DNA: TGTGCCAGCAGCTTCCAGGGTGATAGCAATCAGCCCCAGCATTTT.

The chain links TRBV29-1 to TRBJ1-1; D is unclear. Germline-derived CDR1 and CDR2 are SQVTM and ANQGSEA. The length of the CDR3 is 11 residues. Between the trimmed V and J ends, which lost 6 bases and 0 bases, there was a span of 5 bases. The CDR3: CSVHLNTEAFF. Written as DNA, the CDR3 is TGCAGCGTCCACTTGAACACTGAAGCTTTCTTT.

This chain connects TRBV29-1 to TRBJ2-7; D remains ambiguous. The V end was cut by 0 bases, the J end by 5 bases, with 8 bases between. In germline, CDR1 is SQVTM, CDR2 ANQGSEA. This CDR3 is built from 12 residues. DNA for the CDR3: TGCAGCGTTGAAGAGGGCGGAGACGAGCAGTACTTC. Amino acid sequence: CSVEEGGDEQYF.

This clone has just a few counts. The rearrangement uses TRBV4-2 and TRBJ1-5, with a weak D call TRBD1 (6 bases). This CDR3 has 15 amino acids. V lost 2 bases and J lost 7, with 15 bases in between. Germline V gives CDR1 LGHNA, CDR2 YNFKEQ. CDR3 bases: TGTGCCAGCAGCCAATTGGAGGGGGTTGGACAGCCCCAGCATTTT. Its translation is CASSQLEGVGQPQHF.

This clone has more than one count but fewer than ten. This rearrangement joins TRBV5-1 to TRBJ1-1, with D unresolved. Germline assignment: CDR1 SGHRS and CDR2 YFSETQ. V lost 0 bases and J 1 base, leaving 10 bases between the germline ends. The CDR3 contains 15 residues. CDR3 sequence reads: CASSLGVLWNTEAFF. Here the CDR3 DNA reads TGCGCCAGCAGCTTGGGGGTCCTCTGGAACACTGAAGCTTTCTTT.

The DNA of the CDR3 is TGTGCCAGCAGCTTAGGGGCCATGCGGTTTCAGGCTTTCTTT. The encoded protein is CASSLGAMRFQAFF. This chain links TRBV7-9 with TRBJ1-1; D is ambiguous. The V end lost 1 base, the J end lost 11 bases, and 17 bases lay between the germline ends. Germline CDR1 and CDR2: SEHNR and FQNEAQ (reference sequence). The length of the CDR3 is 14 residues.

The rearrangement joins TRBV29-1 to TRBJ2-3; D is undetermined. The V and J ends lost 4 bases and 0 bases respectively, with 11 bases between them. The CDR3 sequence is 14 residues long. Germline V CDR1 and CDR2: SQVTM, ANQGSEA. The chain's CDR3 is CSVVGASSTDTQYF. The CDR3 DNA follows: TGCAGCGTTGTAGGCGCGTCTAGCACAGATACGCAGTATTTT.

The rearrangement links TRBV6-5 to TRBJ2-3; TRBD2 matches 9 bases. After removal of 5 bases from V and 2 bases from J, the junction contained 5 bases not matched to a gene. Looked up from germline, CDR1 is MNHEY and CDR2 is SVGAGI. The CDR3 has 15 amino acids. The CDR3 DNA sequence: TGTGCCAGCAGTCGAGCGGGAGGTTTCACAGATACGCAGTATTTT. Residues: CASSRAGGFTDTQYF.

V and J are TRBV19 and TRBJ2-5, with 8 bases lining up with TRBD2. Germline lookup yields CDR1 LNHDA and CDR2 SQIVND (reference sequence). V was pared by 3 bases and J by 4 bases, with 4 bases of the junction left unmatched. The CDR3 is 14 amino acids. The CDR3 bases are TGTGCCAGTAGTATGGGCGCGGGGGGAGAGACCCAGTACTTC. This translates into CASSMGAGGETQYF.

Notes on this clone: This specimen includes other DNA sequences encoding the same CDR3. V gene TRBV5-1 combines with J gene TRBJ2-3; no definite D call. Trimming left V 4 bases short and J 5 bases short, with 5 bases between. The germline gives CDR1 SGHRS, CDR2 YFSETQ. CDR3 length equals 11 residues. CDR3 nucleotides: TGCGCCAGCAGCCTCCAAGATACGCAGTATTTT. Protein: CASSLQDTQYF. Variable domain in full (rest from reference TRBV5-1 and TRBJ2-3): KAGVTQTPRYLIKTRGQQVTLSCSPISGHRSVSWYQQTPGQGLQFLFEYFSETQRNKGNFPGRFSGRQFSNSRSEMNVSTLELGDSALYLCASSLQDTQYFGPGTRLTVL.

This clone was counted a few times. The genes are TRBV6-5 and TRBJ2-7; D is uncertain. This CDR3 region has 14 residues. V gave up 5 bases and J gave up 1 base, with 12 bases separating them. The germline V gene has CDR1 MNHEY and CDR2 SVGAGI. The CDR3 reads CASSPKLSSYEQYF. In nucleotides, the CDR3 is TGTGCCAGCAGTCCAAAGCTTTCGTCCTACGAGCAGTACTTC.

This chain uses TRBV5-1 with TRBJ2-5, with D tentatively TRBD2 (5 bases). With 4 bases removed from V and 0 bases from J, the gap between germline ends came to 16 bases. The CDR3 is 16 amino acids. In germline, CDR1 is SGHRS, CDR2 YFSETQ. The CDR3 region has the DNA TGCGCCAGCAGCCCGCCCCCGGGAAGGTACCAAGAGACCCAGTACTTC. It translates to CASSPPPGRYQETQYF.

The chain couples TRBV27 to TRBJ2-2; D ambiguous. Germline lookup yields CDR1 MNHEY and CDR2 SMNVEV (reference sequence). The CDR3 consists of 14 residues. V lost 7 bases and J lost 1, with 10 bases in between. The CDR3 here is CASNTHRNTGELFF. The DNA for the CDR3 is TGTGCCAGCAACACTCACAGGAACACCGGGGAGCTGTTTTTT.

J is TRBJ2-5 and V is TRBV5-1, with D maybe TRBD2 (6 bases). This CDR3 region has 14 residues. The V gene lost 5 bases and the J gene lost 5 bases, with 16 bases spanning the gap. Germline V gives CDR1 SGHRS, CDR2 YFSETQ. As DNA, the CDR3 is TGCGCCAGCAGGATCGGGGAGGCCCGGGAGACCCAGTACTTC. Translated, it gives CASRIGEARETQYF.

This clone was seen only once. J is TRBJ2-7 and V is TRBV30, with a tentative D call TRBD2 (5 bases). Germline assignment: CDR1 GTSNPN and CDR2 SVGIG (reference sequence). CDR3 length: 15 amino acids. The V and J ends lost 0 bases and 7 bases respectively, with 19 bases between them. CDR3 region: CAWSVKASSSGEQYF. CDR3 bases: TGTGCCTGGAGTGTAAAGGCTAGCAGCTCGGGGGAGCAGTACTTC.

The chain is built from TRBV6-1 and TRBJ2-1; the D is unclear. This CDR3 spans 14 amino acids. Germline V gives CDR1 MNHNS, CDR2 SASEGT. V dropped 2 bases and J dropped 10 bases, with 15 bases sitting between them. CDR3 region: CASSEFRTSGEQFF. CDR3 in DNA: TGTGCCAGCAGTGAATTTAGGACCTCCGGGGAGCAGTTCTTC.

The chain carries TRBV6-6 and TRBJ1-3; 9 nucleotides agree with TRBD1. The CDR3 sequence is 15 residues long. Germline V gene sequence: CDR1 MNHNY, CDR2 SVGAGI (reference sequence). V was clipped by 7 bases and J by 3 bases; unmatched bases: 7. Here the CDR3 DNA reads TGTGCCAGCACCGAACAGGGGGCGGTTGGAAACACCATATATTTT. Residues: CASTEQGAVGNTIYF.